The 20 T cell receptor beta chains given below trace back to one sample, sequenced in a study of cytomegalovirus exposure and HLA in healthy donors. Both 60 Vbeta primers and 13 Jbeta primers went into the PCR. Using immunoSEQ multiplex PCR, the repertoire was profiled, and TCRdb retains in-frame clones only, with some absent. The sample lists under 130,000 clones, roughly 70% occurring once. The sequenced sample was PBMCs. These receptors were taken from a man aged 35 to 55 in good health and CMV-seronegative.

This rearrangement joins TRBV27 to TRBJ2-3; D call uncertain. The CDR3 is 15 residues long. The V end lost 6 bases, the J end lost 1 base, and 14 bases lay between the germline ends. Per the germline V gene, CDR1 is MNHEY and CDR2 is SMNVEV (reference sequence). In nucleotides, the CDR3 is TGTGCCAGCAGCGGGTTCCAAGACCGCACAGATACGCAGTATTTT. Translation: CASSGFQDRTDTQYF.

The rearrangement joins TRBV9 to TRBJ1-1; possibly TRBD1 for D (6 bases). V dropped 6 bases and J dropped 4 bases, with 13 bases sitting between them. Germline CDR1 reads SGDLS; CDR2 reads YYNGEE. The CDR3 length is 13 residues. CDR3 region: CASTGQIGTEAFF. The DNA for the CDR3 is TGTGCCAGCACCGGACAGATTGGCACTGAAGCTTTCTTT.

The genes are TRBV30 and TRBJ1-1, with D unclear. V lost 2 bases and J lost 4, with 8 bases in between. Germline V CDR1 and CDR2: GTSNPN, SVGIG (reference sequence). This CDR3 has 12 amino acids. CDR3 sequence reads: CAWSRGITEAFF. The CDR3 region has the DNA TGTGCCTGGAGTCGGGGTATCACTGAAGCTTTCTTT.

The V call is TRBV2, the J call TRBJ1-1, with D maybe TRBD1 (6 bases). Germline lookup yields CDR1 SNHLY and CDR2 FYNNEI. This CDR3 is 13 amino acids long. V lost 9 bases to trimming and J lost 1 base, with 12 bases between them. The DNA for the CDR3 is TGTGCCAGGAGGACAGCAGAGAACACTGAAGCTTTCTTT. Translated: CARRTAENTEAFF.

V is TRBV11-3 and J is TRBJ1-1; weak D call: TRBD1 (5 bases). Trimming stripped 1 base from V and 4 bases from J, with 10 bases between. Germline lookup yields CDR1 SGHNT and CDR2 YENEEA. The CDR3 is made up of 14 amino acids. Here the CDR3 reads CASSLVQGGTEAFF. The CDR3 DNA sequence: TGTGCCAGCAGCTTAGTCCAGGGCGGCACTGAAGCTTTCTTT.

The chain employs TRBV10-2 and TRBJ1-2, with D unclear. Trimming removed 9 bases from V and 7 bases from J, with 18 bases in between. Germline V CDR1 and CDR2: WSHSY, SAAADI. This CDR3 comprises 13 residues. This CDR3 is CASLQNAISGYTF. CDR3 in DNA: TGCGCCAGTCTCCAGAATGCAATTTCTGGCTACACCTTC.

This chain uses TRBV4-3 with TRBJ2-7; tentatively, D is TRBD1 (6 bases). Trimming took off 0 bases at V and 1 base at J, with 31 bases between the two ends. The CDR3 totals 22 residues. Germline V CDR1 and CDR2: LGHNA, YSLEER. The CDR3 DNA is TGCGCCAGCAGCCAAGAGCGCGGGCACCCCGGGACACAAATAATGGGATCCTACGAGCAGTACTTC. Its translation: CASSQERGHPGTQIMGSYEQYF.

The chain combines TRBV6-5 with TRBJ2-1; TRBD1 matches at 8 bases. CDR1 MNHEY and CDR2 SVGAGI come from the germline V gene. The V segment lost 8 bases and the J segment 8 bases; nucleotides outside the gene matches: 14. This CDR3 has 15 amino acids. Written as DNA, the CDR3 is TGTGCCAGCGCCTCTTCGGGACAGGCCATGGATGAGCAGTTCTTC. This encodes CASASSGQAMDEQFF.

This chain connects TRBV4-1 to TRBJ1-1; D is perhaps TRBD1 (5 bases). The V and J ends lost 4 bases and 5 bases respectively, with 20 bases between them. The germline gives CDR1 MGHRA, CDR2 YSYEKL. The CDR3 extends over 16 amino acids. This chain's CDR3 is CASSRPSPRALTEAFF. The CDR3 nucleotides are TGCGCCAGCAGCCGCCCGAGCCCCAGGGCCTTAACTGAAGCTTTCTTT.

The J gene is TRBJ2-7, the V gene TRBV27, with a weak D call TRBD1 (6 bases). The CDR3 has 14 residues. Germline V CDR1 and CDR2: MNHEY, SMNVEV (reference sequence). Trimming pared 8 bases from V and 7 bases from J, leaving 21 bases between. This chain's CDR3 is CASARDRSSPEQYF. DNA of the CDR3: TGTGCCAGCGCTCGAGACAGGTCCTCCCCGGAGCAGTACTTC.

V gene TRBV30 combines with J gene TRBJ2-5, with D perhaps TRBD2 (6 bases). Trimming removed 5 bases at V and 5 bases at J, with 6 bases between. Germline V CDR1 and CDR2: GTSNPN, SVGIG (reference sequence). The CDR3 sequence is 10 residues long. This CDR3 reads CAWGGETQYF. The DNA for the CDR3 is TGTGCCTGGGGGGGGGAGACCCAGTACTTC.

The rearrangement joins TRBV29-1 to TRBJ2-7; 8 positions match TRBD1. Germline-derived CDR1 and CDR2 are SQVTM and ANQGSEA. This CDR3 spans 12 amino acids. Trimming at V came to 8 bases and at J to 4 bases, leaving 7 bases not matched to a gene. The CDR3: CSIGQGVYEQYF. CDR3 nucleotides: TGCAGCATTGGACAGGGTGTGTACGAGCAGTACTTC.

This chain uses TRBV19 with TRBJ2-2, with 9 bases identical to TRBD2. From germline, CDR1 is LNHDA and CDR2 SQIVND (reference sequence). This CDR3 contains 15 residues. Germline trimming cut 6 bases from V and 1 base from J; bases unmatched to any gene: 3. CDR3 DNA sequence: TGTGCCAGTAGCCGGACTAGCGAGAACACCGGGGAGCTGTTTTTT. As protein: CASSRTSENTGELFF. The entire variable domain, with the rest obtained from reference TRBV19 and TRBJ2-2, is as follows: DGGITQSPKYLFRKEGQNVTLSCEQNLNHDAMYWYRQDPGQGLRLIYYSQIVNDFQKGDIAEGYSVSREKKESFPLTVTSAQKNPTAFYLCASSRTSENTGELFFGEGSRLTVL.

Concerning this clone itself: The germline gene is not matched at one end of the junction; a read error may be the cause. The chain joins TRBV6-1 to TRBJ1-2; 9 bases fit TRBD1. The germline CDR1 and CDR2 sequences are MNHNS and SASEGT. CDR3 length: 15 residues. The CDR3 nucleotides are TGTGCCAGCAGGGAAGGGGGACAGGGATCGTATGGCTACACCTTC. Protein: CASREGGQGSYGYTF.

The chain carries TRBV28 and TRBJ2-7; a weak D match, TRBD1 (5 bases). The V gene's germline CDR1 is MDHEN and CDR2 SYDVKM. The CDR3 spans 14 residues. The V end was cut by 2 bases, the J end by 2 bases, with 10 bases between. The CDR3: CASSLGQGTYEQYF. In nucleotides, the CDR3 is TGTGCCAGCAGTTTAGGCCAGGGTACCTACGAGCAGTACTTC.

The chain employs TRBV18 and TRBJ2-2, with D possibly matching TRBD1 (5 bases). The V and J ends lost 2 bases and 2 bases respectively, with 9 bases between them. CDR3 size: 15 residues. CDR1 is KGHSH, CDR2 LQKENI, per germline. In nucleotides, the CDR3 is TGTGCCAGCTCACCAACAGGATTAAACACCGGGGAGCTGTTTTTT. Its translation: CASSPTGLNTGELFF.

V is TRBV7-9 and J is TRBJ2-3, with 12 bases matching TRBD2. The germline CDR1 and CDR2 sequences are SEHNR and FQNEAQ (reference sequence). This CDR3 is built from 15 residues. The ends lost 5 bases at V and 2 bases at J; junction bases unmatched: 2. CDR3 amino acids: CASSGLAGSTDTQYF. The CDR3 coding sequence is TGTGCCAGCAGCGGACTAGCGGGGTCCACAGATACGCAGTATTTT.

The chain combines TRBV11-2 with TRBJ2-3; 9 nucleotides match TRBD1. The CDR3 has 16 residues. V trimming: 3 bases; J trimming: 0 bases; junction bases outside the gene matches: 4. CDR1 is SGHAT, CDR2 FQNNGV, per germline. This chain's CDR3 is CASSFTGGLSTDTQYF. The CDR3 bases are TGTGCCAGCAGCTTCACAGGGGGCCTAAGCACAGATACGCAGTATTTT.

Turning to this clone: Distinct nucleotide sequences in the sample also encode this CDR3. The V and J genes are TRBV27 and TRBJ2-1; 7 bases are shared with TRBD1. Germline V gene data show CDR1 as MNHEY and CDR2 as SMNVEV (reference sequence). V was pared by 5 bases and J by 9 bases, with 4 bases of the junction left unmatched. This CDR3 contains 12 residues. The CDR3 sequence is CASSPNRGEQFF. As DNA, the CDR3 is TGTGCCAGCAGTCCAAACAGGGGTGAGCAGTTCTTC.

The V and J genes are TRBV6-4 and TRBJ2-3; no reliable D call. Germline V gives CDR1 MRHNA, CDR2 SNTAGT. The CDR3 totals 13 residues. V lost 5 bases and J lost 2, with 8 bases in between. As DNA, the CDR3 is TGTGCCAGCAGTCAACAGCACACAGATACGCAGTATTTT. This gives the protein CASSQQHTDTQYF.